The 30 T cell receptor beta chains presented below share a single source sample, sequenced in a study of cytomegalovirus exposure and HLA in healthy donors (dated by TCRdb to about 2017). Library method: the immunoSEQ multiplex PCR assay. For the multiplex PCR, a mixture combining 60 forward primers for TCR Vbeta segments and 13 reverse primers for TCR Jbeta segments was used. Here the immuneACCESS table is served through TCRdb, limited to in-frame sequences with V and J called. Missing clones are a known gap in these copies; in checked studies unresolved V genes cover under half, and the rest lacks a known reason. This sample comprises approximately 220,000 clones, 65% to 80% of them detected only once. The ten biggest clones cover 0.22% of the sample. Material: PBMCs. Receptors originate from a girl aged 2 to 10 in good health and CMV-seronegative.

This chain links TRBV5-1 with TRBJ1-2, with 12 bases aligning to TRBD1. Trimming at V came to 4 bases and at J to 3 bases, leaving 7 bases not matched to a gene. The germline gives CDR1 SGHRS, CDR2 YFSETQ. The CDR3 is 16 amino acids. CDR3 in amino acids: CASSPWDRGHHYGYTF. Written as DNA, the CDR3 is TGCGCCAGCAGCCCGTGGGACAGGGGGCATCACTATGGCTACACCTTC.

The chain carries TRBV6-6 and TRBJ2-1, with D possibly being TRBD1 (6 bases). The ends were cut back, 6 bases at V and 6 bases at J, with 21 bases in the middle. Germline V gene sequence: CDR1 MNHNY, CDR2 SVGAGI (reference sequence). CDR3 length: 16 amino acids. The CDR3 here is CASSQQELGASNEQFF. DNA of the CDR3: TGTGCCAGCAGCCAGCAAGAGTTGGGGGCGAGCAATGAGCAGTTCTTC.

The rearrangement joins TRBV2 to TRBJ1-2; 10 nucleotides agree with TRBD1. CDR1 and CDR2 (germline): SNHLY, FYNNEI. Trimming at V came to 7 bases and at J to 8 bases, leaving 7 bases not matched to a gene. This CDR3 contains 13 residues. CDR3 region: CASNRDRGDGYTF. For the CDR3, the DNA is TGTGCCAGCAACCGGGACAGGGGCGACGGCTACACCTTC.

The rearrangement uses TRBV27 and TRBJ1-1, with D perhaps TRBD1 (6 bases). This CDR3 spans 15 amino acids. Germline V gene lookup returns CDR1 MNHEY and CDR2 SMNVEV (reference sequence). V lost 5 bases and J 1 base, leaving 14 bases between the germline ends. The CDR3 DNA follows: TGTGCCAGCAGTCCAAGGGGGTTCGGGAACACTGAAGCTTTCTTT. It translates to CASSPRGFGNTEAFF.

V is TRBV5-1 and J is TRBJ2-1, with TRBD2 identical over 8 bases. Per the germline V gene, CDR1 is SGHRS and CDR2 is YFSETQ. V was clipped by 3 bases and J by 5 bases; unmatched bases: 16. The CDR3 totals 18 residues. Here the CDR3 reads CASSSRPTRRGVNNEQFF. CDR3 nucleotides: TGCGCCAGCAGCTCCCGACCCACCCGGCGGGGGGTAAACAATGAGCAGTTCTTC.

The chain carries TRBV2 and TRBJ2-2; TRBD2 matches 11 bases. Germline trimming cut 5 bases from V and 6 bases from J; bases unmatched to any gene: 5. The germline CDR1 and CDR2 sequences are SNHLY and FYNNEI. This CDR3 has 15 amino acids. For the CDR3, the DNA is TGTGCCAGCAGTTATAGCGGGGGGGCCCCCGGGGAGCTGTTTTTT. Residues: CASSYSGGAPGELFF.

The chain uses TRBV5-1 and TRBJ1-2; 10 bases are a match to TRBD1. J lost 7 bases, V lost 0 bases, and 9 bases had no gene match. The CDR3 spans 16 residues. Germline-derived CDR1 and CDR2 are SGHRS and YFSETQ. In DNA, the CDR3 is TGCGCCAGCAGCTTGGATTACATGGGGACAGGGGTTGGCTACACCTTC. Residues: CASSLDYMGTGVGYTF.

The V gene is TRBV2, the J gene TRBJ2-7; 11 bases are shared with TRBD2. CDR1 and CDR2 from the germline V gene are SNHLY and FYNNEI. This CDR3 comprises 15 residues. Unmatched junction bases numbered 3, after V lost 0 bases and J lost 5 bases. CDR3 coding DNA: TGTGCCAGCAGTGAAGCCACTAGCGGGGGCGACGAGCAGTACTTC. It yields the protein CASSEATSGGDEQYF.

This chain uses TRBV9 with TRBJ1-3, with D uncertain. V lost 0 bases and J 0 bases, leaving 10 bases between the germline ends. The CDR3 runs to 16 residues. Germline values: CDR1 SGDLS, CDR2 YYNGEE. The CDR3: CASSVVPGRSGNTIYF. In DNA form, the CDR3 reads TGTGCCAGCAGCGTAGTGCCCGGTCGCTCTGGAAACACCATATATTTT.

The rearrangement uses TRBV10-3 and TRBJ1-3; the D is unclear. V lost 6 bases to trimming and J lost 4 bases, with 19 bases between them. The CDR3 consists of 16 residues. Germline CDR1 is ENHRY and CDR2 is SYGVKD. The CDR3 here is CAISAFWERVGNTIYF. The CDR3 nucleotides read TGTGCCATCAGCGCCTTTTGGGAGAGGGTCGGAAACACCATATATTTT.

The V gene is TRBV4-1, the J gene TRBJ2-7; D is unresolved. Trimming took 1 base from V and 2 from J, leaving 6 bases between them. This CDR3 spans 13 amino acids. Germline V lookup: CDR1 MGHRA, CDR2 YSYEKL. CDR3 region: CASSQGVTYEQYF. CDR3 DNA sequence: TGCGCCAGCAGCCAAGGTGTTACCTACGAGCAGTACTTC.

Here the CDR3 reads CASSLDVGAGTGELFF. For the CDR3, the DNA is TGCGCCAGCAGCTTGGATGTGGGGGCCGGCACCGGGGAGCTGTTTTTT. The chain joins TRBV5-1 to TRBJ2-2, with D maybe TRBD1 (6 bases). CDR1 and CDR2 (germline): SGHRS, YFSETQ. With 0 bases removed from V and 4 bases from J, the gap between germline ends came to 13 bases. There are 16 residues in the CDR3.

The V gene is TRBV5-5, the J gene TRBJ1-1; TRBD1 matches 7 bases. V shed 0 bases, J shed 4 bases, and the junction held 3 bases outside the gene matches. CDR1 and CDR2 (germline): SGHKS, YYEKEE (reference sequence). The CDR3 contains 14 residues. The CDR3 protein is CASSLEGAGTEAFF. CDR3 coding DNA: TGTGCCAGCAGCTTGGAGGGGGCCGGCACTGAAGCTTTCTTT.

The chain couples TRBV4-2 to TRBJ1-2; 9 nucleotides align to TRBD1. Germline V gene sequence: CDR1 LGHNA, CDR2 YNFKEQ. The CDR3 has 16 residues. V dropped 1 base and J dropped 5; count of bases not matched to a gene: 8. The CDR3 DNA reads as TGTGCCAGCAGCCAAGCATCAGGGGACAGGGTGTATGGCTACACCTTC. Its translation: CASSQASGDRVYGYTF.

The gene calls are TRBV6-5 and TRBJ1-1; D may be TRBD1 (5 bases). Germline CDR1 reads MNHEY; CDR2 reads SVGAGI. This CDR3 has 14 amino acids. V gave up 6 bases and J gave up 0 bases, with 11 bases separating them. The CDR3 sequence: CASRDRLVNTEAFF. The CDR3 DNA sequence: TGTGCCAGCAGAGACAGACTCGTGAACACTGAAGCTTTCTTT.

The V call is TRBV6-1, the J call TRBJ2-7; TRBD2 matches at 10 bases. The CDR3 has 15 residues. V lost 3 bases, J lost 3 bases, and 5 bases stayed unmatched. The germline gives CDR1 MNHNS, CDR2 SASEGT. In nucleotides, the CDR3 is TGTGCCAGCAGTGACCCTAGCGGGGGAAACTACGAGCAGTACTTC. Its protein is CASSDPSGGNYEQYF.

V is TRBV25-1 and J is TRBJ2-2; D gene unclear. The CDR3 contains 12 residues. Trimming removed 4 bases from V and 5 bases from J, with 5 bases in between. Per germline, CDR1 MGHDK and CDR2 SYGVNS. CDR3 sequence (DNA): TGTGCCAGCAGTGTACAAACCGGGGAGCTGTTTTTT. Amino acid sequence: CASSVQTGELFF. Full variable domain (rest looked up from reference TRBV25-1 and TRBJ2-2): EADIYQTPRYLVIGTGKKITLECSQTMGHDKMYWYQQDPGMELHLIHYSYGVNSTEKGDLSSESTVSRIRTEHFPLTLESARPSHTSQYLCASSVQTGELFFGEGSRLTVL.

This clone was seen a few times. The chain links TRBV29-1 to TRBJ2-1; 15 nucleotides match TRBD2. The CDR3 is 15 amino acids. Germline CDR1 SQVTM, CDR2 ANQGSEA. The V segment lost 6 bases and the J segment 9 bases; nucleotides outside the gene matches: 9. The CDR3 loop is CSVRGLAGGGLEQFF. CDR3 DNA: TGCAGCGTCCGAGGACTAGCGGGGGGGGGACTTGAGCAGTTCTTC.

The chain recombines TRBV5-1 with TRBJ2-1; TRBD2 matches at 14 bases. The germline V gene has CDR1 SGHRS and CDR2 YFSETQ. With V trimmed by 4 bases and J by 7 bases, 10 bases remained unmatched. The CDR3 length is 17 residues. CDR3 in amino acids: CASSPTPTSGGVNEQFF. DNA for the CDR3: TGCGCCAGCAGCCCTACCCCGACTAGCGGGGGGGTTAATGAGCAGTTCTTC.

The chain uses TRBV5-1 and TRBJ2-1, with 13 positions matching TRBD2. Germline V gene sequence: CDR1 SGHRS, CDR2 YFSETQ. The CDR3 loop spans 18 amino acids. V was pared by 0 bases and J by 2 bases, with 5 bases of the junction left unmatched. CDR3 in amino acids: CASSLGLAGGFPYNEQFF. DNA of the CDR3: TGCGCCAGCAGCTTGGGACTAGCGGGGGGATTTCCCTACAATGAGCAGTTCTTC.

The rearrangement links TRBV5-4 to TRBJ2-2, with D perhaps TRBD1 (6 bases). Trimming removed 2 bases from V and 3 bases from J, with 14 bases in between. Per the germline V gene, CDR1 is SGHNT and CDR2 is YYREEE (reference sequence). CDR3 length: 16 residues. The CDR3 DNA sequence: TGTGCCAGCAGCTTACGGACAGTTGAAGACACCGGGGAGCTGTTTTTT. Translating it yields CASSLRTVEDTGELFF. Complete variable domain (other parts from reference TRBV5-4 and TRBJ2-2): ETGVTQSPTHLIKTRGQQVTLRCSSQSGHNTVSWYQQALGQGPQFIFQYYREEENGRGNFPPRFSGLQFPNYSSELNVNALELDDSALYLCASSLRTVEDTGELFFGEGSRLTVL.

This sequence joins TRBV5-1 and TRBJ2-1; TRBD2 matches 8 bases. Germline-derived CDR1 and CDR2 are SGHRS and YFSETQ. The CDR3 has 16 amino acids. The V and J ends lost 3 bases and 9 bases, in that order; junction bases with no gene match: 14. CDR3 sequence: CASSSEQRGRVAEQFF. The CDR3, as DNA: TGCGCCAGCAGCTCTGAGCAGCGGGGGAGAGTTGCTGAGCAGTTCTTC.

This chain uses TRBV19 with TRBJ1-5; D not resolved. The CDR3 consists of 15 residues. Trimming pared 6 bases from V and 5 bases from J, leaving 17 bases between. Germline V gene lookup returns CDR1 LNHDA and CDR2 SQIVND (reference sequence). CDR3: CASRVDGSGDQPQHF. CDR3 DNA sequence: TGTGCCAGTAGAGTCGACGGGAGTGGGGATCAGCCCCAGCATTTT.

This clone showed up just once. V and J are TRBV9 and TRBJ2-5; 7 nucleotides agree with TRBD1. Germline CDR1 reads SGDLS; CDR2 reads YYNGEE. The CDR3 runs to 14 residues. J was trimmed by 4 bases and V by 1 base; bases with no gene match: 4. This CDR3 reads CASSVRGPRETQYF. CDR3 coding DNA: TGTGCCAGCAGCGTAAGGGGGCCAAGAGAGACCCAGTACTTC.

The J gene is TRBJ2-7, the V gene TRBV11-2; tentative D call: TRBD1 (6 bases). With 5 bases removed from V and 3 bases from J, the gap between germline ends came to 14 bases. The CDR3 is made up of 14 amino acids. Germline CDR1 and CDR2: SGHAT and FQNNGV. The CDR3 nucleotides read TGTGCCAGCAGCGCACACTACAGGGTCTACGAGCAGTACTTC. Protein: CASSAHYRVYEQYF.

The CDR3 spells CASSHNNEQFF. CDR3 nucleotide sequence: TGCGCCAGCAGCCACAACAATGAGCAGTTCTTC. V is TRBV4-1 and J is TRBJ2-1; D uncertain. With 3 bases removed from V and 5 bases from J, the gap between germline ends came to 2 bases. Germline lookup yields CDR1 MGHRA and CDR2 YSYEKL. This CDR3 region has 11 residues.

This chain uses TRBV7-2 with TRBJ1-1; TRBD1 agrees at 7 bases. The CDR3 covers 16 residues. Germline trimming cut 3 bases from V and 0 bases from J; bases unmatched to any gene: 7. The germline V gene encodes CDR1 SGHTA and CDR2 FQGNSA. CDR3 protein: CASSFRRDSLNTEAFF. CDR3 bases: TGTGCCAGCAGCTTTCGCCGGGACAGTCTGAACACTGAAGCTTTCTTT.

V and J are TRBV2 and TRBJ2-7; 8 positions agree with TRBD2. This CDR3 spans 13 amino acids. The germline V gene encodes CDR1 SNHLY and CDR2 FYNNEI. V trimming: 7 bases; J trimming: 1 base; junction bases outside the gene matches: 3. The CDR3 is CASTGGVSYEQYF. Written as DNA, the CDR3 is TGTGCCAGCACGGGGGGGGTATCCTACGAGCAGTACTTC. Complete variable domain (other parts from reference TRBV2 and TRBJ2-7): EPEVTQTPSHQVTQMGQEVILRCVPISNHLYFYWYRQILGQKVEFLVSFYNNEISEKSEIFDDQFSVERPDGSNFTLKIRSTKLEDSAMYFCASTGGVSYEQYFGPGTRLTVT.

CDR3 coding DNA: TGTGCCAGCAGTTTTGGCGGGAACACCGGGGAGCTGTTTTTT. This translates into CASSFGGNTGELFF. The chain combines TRBV27 with TRBJ2-2; D is undetermined. The germline V and J ends were trimmed by 3 bases and 1 base, with 6 bases remaining between them. The CDR3 has 14 residues. Per germline, CDR1 MNHEY and CDR2 SMNVEV (reference sequence).

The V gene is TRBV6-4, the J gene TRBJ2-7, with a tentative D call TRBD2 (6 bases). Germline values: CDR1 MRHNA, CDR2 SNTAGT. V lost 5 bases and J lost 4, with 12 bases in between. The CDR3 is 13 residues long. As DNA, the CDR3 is TGTGCCAGCAGTCCGGTGGGGGGATACGAGCAGTACTTC. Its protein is CASSPVGGYEQYF.